Reported below is one TCR beta chain. Its antigen is as yet unknown. This CDR3 comprises 16 residues. With 3 bases clipped from V and 2 bases from J, the junction kept 5 bases outside the gene matches. Germline CDR1 and CDR2: SGHTA and FQGTGA. The sample originates from a study of cytomegalovirus exposure and HLA in healthy donors. Findings and limits, study-wide: Within an earlier analysis, most TCR beta V segments proved productive either about 87% or about 30% of the time.

60 Vbeta and 13 Jbeta primers were used in PCR. In the original analysis: A later analysis tallied approximately 87 million unique TCR beta chains, some 10 million of them shared. Assay: immunoSEQ multiplex PCR; the TCRdb copy retains only in-frame clones and omits some. The V and J calls and the clone size are those of that table, but D and trimming were determined from the DNA. The table includes about 180,000 clones, around 80% detected once. This TCR was recovered from a man between 18 and 35 years old in good health and CMV-seronegative. Input material: PBMCs. The V gene is TRBV7-3, the J gene TRBJ2-1, with 9 bases matching TRBD2. The DNA of the CDR3 is TGTGCCAGCAGCTTCGATAGCGGGAGCCCCTACAATGAGCAGTTCTTC. This encodes CASSFDSGSPYNEQFF.